This T cell receptor (beta chain) was profiled in a study of blood T cell repertoires in COVID-19. At the level of the study: Both acute and convalescent COVID-19 samples were obtained from the United States, Italy and Spain.

With V trimmed by 3 bases and J by 2 bases, 6 bases remained unmatched. The CDR3 extends over 15 amino acids. The germline V gene has CDR1 MNHNS and CDR2 SASEGT. Here immunoSEQ multiplex PCR was the method, and the copy in TCRdb shows in-frame clones only, minus some. The table has approximately 190,000 clones, nearly 90% seen once; the top ten hold 6.2%. The sample comprised peripheral blood. The sequence was obtained from a woman aged 40 to 50 who had recovered from COVID-19. The chain carries TRBV6-1 and TRBJ1-2; 7 bases are a match to TRBD1. CDR3 sequence reads: CASSDVGTANYGYTF. CDR3 sequence (DNA): TGTGCCAGCAGTGATGTCGGGACAGCCAACTATGGCTACACCTTC.